This section outlines one T cell receptor (beta chain) sequence together with its context. This record belongs to a study of T cells after yellow fever vaccination. Losses at the gene ends were 7 bases for V and 2 bases for J; bases not matched to a gene: 11. In germline, CDR1 is SNHLY, CDR2 FYNNEI. This CDR3 spans 16 amino acids. TCRdb fed the 5' RACE reads into MiXCR, producing one record per CDR3 protein. The sample includes 620,000 or so distinct CDR3 sequences, around an eighth of them seen just once. The receptor was derived from a man aged 30 to 45 who received the YFV17D yellow fever vaccine. The sequences come from PBMCs, collected on the day of the yellow fever booster vaccination. The chain links TRBV2 to TRBJ2-3; TRBD2 matches at 8 bases. For the CDR3, the DNA is TGTGCCAGCATGGGCCTAGCGGGTGGGGTCACAGATACGCAGTATTTT. It specifies CASMGLAGGVTDTQYF.